The T cell receptor (beta chain) under discussion was sequenced for a study of shared clonotypes between healthy human individuals. Points on this clone: Antigen specificity is unknown.

This CDR3 comprises 17 residues. The germline CDR1 and CDR2 sequences are SGHVS and FQNEAQ. Trimming removed 5 bases at V and 2 bases at J, with 22 bases between. Adult donors, all healthy and HIV-negative, had no recent acute infections or vaccinations. CD4+ cells yielded CD45RA+ naive and CD45RA-negative memory subsets. TCRdb keeps only in-frame clones here, not all; method: immunoSEQ multiplex PCR. The sample lists some 2.1 million clones, 90% to 95% occurring once. General study points: Relative to clonotypes present in all four donors, those not shared had lower generation probabilities. There were few donors, and this limited the genetic and exposure-history diversity represented.

This rearrangement joins TRBV7-8 to TRBJ2-7, with a possible D match to TRBD2 (5 bases). The source material was naive CD4+ T cells sorted from blood. Subset meaning: CD45RA+ positively selected. The receptor was derived from a man aged 18 to 30 in good health. In DNA, the CDR3 is TGTGCCAGCAGCCTTGGAGGCGTTTCCCCTCGACCCTACGAGCAGTACTTC. This encodes CASSLGGVSPRPYEQYF.